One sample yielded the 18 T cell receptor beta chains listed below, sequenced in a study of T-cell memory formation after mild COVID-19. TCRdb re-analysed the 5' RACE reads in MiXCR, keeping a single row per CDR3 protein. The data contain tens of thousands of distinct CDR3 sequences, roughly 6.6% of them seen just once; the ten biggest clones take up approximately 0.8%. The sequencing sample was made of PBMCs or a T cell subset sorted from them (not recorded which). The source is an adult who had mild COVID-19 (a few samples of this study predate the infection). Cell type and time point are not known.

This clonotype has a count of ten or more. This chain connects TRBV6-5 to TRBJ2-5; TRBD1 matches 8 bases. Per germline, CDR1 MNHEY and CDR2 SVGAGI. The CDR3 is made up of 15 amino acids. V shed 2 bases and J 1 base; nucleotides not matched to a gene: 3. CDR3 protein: CASSYGTGAQETQYF. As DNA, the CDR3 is TGTGCCAGCAGTTACGGGACAGGAGCCCAAGAGACCCAGTACTTC.

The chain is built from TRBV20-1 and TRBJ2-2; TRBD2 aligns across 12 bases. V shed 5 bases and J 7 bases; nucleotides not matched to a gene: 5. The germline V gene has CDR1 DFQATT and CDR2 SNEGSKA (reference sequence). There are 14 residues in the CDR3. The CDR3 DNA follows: TGCAGTGCTTCTAGCGGGGGGGCCGACGGGGAGCTGTTTTTT. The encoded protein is CSASSGGADGELFF.

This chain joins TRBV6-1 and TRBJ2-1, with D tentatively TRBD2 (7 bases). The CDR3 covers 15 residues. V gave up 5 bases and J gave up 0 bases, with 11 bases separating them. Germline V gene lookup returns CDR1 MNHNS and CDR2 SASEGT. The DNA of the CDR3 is TGTGCCAGCAGTCGGGGGGCTCCCTCCTACAATGAGCAGTTCTTC. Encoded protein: CASSRGAPSYNEQFF.

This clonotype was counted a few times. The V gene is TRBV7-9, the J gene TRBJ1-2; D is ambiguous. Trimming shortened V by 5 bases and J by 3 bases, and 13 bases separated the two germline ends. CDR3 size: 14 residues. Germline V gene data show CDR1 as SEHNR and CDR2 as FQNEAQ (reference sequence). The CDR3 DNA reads TGTGCCAGCAGCCCCTCGGGGAATCACTATGGCTACACCTTC. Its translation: CASSPSGNHYGYTF.

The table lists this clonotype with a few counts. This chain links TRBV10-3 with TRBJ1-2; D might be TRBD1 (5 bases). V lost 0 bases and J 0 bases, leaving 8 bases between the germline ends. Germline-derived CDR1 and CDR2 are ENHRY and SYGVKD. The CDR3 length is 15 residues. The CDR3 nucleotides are TGTGCCATCAGTGAGTCACCGACAGCTAACTATGGCTACACCTTC. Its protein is CAISESPTANYGYTF.

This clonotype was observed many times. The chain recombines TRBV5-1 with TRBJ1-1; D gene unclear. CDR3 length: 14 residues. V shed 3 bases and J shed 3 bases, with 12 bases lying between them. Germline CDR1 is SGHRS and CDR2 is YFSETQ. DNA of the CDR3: TGCGCCAGCAGCTCAACATCGGACGACACTGAAGCTTTCTTT. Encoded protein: CASSSTSDDTEAFF.

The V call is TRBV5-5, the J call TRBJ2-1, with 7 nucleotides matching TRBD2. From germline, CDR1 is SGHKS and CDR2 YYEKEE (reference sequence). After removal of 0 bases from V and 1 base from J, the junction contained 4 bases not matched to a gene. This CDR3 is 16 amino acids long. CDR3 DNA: TGTGCCAGCAGCTTGGCGGCGGGGGTTTCCTACAATGAGCAGTTCTTC. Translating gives CASSLAAGVSYNEQFF.

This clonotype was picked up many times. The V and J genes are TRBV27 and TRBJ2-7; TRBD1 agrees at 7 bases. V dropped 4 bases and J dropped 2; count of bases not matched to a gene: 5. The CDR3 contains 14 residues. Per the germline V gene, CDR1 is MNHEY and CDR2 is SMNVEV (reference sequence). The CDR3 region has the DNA TGTGCCAGCAGTTCAAAGGGACAGACCTACGAGCAGTACTTC. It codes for CASSSKGQTYEQYF.

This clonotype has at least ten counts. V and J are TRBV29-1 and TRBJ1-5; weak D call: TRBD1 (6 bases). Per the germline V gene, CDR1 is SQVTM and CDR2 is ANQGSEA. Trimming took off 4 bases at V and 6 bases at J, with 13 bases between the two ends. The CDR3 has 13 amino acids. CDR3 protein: CSVVTGAGQPQHF. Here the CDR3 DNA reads TGCAGCGTTGTTACGGGGGCGGGTCAGCCCCAGCATTTT.

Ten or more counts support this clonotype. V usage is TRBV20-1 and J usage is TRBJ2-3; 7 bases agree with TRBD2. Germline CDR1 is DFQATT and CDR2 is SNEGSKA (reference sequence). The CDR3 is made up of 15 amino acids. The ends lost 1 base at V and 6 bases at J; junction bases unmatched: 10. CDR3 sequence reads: CSARGGGLLRDTQYF. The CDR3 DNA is TGCAGTGCTAGAGGGGGAGGGCTACTGAGGGATACGCAGTATTTT.

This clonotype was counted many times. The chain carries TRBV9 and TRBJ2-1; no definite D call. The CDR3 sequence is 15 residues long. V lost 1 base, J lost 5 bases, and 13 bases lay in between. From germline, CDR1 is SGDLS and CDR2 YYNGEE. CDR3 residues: CASSVSPTANNEQFF. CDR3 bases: TGTGCCAGCAGCGTATCTCCTACAGCCAACAATGAGCAGTTCTTC.

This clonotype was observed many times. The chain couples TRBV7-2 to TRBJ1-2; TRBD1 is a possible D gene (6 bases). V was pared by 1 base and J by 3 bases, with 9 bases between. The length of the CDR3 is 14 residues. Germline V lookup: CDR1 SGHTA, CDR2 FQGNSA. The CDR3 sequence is CASSLDRVYYGYTF. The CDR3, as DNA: TGTGCCAGCAGCTTAGACAGGGTTTACTATGGCTACACCTTC.

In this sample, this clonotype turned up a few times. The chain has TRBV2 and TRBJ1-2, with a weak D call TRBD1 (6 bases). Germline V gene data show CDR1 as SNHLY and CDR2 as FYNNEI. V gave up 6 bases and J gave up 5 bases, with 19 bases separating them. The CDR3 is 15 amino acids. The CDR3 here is CASRNNPGQGYGYTF. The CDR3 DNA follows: TGTGCCAGCAGGAATAATCCGGGACAAGGATATGGCTACACCTTC.

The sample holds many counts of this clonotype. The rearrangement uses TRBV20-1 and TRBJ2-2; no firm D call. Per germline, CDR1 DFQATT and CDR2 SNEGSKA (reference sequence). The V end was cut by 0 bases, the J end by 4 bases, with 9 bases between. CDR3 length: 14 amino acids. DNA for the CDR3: TGCAGTGCTAGAGATCCGACCGTCACCGGGGAGCTGTTTTTT. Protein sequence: CSARDPTVTGELFF.

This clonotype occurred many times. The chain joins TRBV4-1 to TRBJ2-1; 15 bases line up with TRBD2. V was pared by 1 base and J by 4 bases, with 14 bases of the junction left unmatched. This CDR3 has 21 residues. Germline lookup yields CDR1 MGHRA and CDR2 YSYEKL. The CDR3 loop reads CASSQARGWTSGRAEYNEQFF. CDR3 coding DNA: TGCGCCAGCAGCCAAGCTCGGGGGTGGACTAGCGGGAGGGCCGAGTACAATGAGCAGTTCTTC.

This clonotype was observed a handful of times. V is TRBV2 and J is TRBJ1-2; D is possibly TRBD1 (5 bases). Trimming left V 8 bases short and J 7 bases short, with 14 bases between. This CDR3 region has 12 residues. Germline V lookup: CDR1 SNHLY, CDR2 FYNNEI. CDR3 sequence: CASGGGSAGYTF. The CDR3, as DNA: TGTGCCAGCGGGGGAGGGTCTGCTGGCTACACCTTC.

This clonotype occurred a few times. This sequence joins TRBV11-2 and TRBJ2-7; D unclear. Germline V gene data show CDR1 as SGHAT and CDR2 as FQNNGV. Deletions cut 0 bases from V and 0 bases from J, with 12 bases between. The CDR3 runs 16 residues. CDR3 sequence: CASSLDPQRSSYEQYF. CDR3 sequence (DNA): TGTGCCAGCAGCTTAGATCCACAGAGAAGCTCCTACGAGCAGTACTTC.

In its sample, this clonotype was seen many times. The CDR3 nucleotides read TGTGCCAGCAGATACGAGAAAGATACGCAGTATTTT. Translating it yields CASRYEKDTQYF. The chain uses TRBV2 and TRBJ2-3; D is undetermined. V lost 6 bases and J 5 bases, leaving 9 bases between the germline ends. This CDR3 has 12 residues. Germline loops: CDR1 SNHLY, CDR2 FYNNEI. The full variable domain, completed using reference TRBV2 and TRBJ2-3, is EPEVTQTPSHQVTQMGQEVILRCVPISNHLYFYWYRQILGQKVEFLVSFYNNEISEKSEIFDDQFSVERPDGSNFTLKIRSTKLEDSAMYFCASRYEKDTQYFGPGTRLTVL.